The rows below give T cell receptor beta chains drawn from one sample of a study of yellow fever vaccine responses in identical twins. TCRdb analysed the RT-PCR reads with MiXCR anew, one entry per CDR3 protein. The table records 30,000 to 40,000 distinct CDR3 sequences, 50% to 75% of them present only once. This specimen was T cells from blood (PBMCs), unsorted or a sorted subset (not recorded which), taken before or after yellow fever vaccination (not recorded which). All receptors come from a woman between 18 and 30 years old who received the yellow fever vaccine. Each CDR3 is given with its conserved first and last residue. Each record gives: CDR3 length, J gene, D gene, V gene, clone size, CDR3 protein, CDR3 DNA. D genes are given only for firm matches. Size tells how often a clone was seen (once, few, many) or the class of an expanded clone, and some rows leave it out.

>17|TRBJ2-2|NA|TRBV9|NA
CASSAPWDVFDTGELFF
TGTGCCAGCAGCGCCCCCTGGGACGTGTTCGACACCGGGGAGCTGTTTTTT
>15|TRBJ2-5|TRBD1|TRBV11-1|NA
CASSPGQGRGETQYF
TGTGCCAGCAGCCCCGGACAGGGGAGAGGCGAGACCCAGTACTTC
>14|TRBJ2-7|NA|TRBV19|NA
CASSSGTFNYEQYF
TGTGCCAGTAGTAGCGGGACTTTTAACTACGAGCAGTACTTC
>14|TRBJ2-3|TRBD2|TRBV12-3/TRBV12-4|NA
CASSLSGRTDTQYF
TGTGCCAGCAGTTTAAGCGGGAGAACAGATACGCAGTATTTT
>15|TRBJ1-1|TRBD1|TRBV11-1|NA
CASSGEGGPGTEAFF
TGTGCCAGCAGCGGAGAAGGGGGCCCGGGAACTGAAGCTTTCTTT
>16|TRBJ2-3|NA|TRBV3-1|once
CASSPDFFPSTDTQYF
TGTGCCAGCAGCCCCGATTTTTTCCCTAGCACAGATACGCAGTATTTT
>11|TRBJ1-1|NA|TRBV29-1|NA
CSVAATFEAFF
TGCAGCGTTGCGGCAACGTTTGAAGCTTTCTTT
>14|TRBJ1-4|NA|TRBV29-1|NA
CSANQGTLGEKLFF
TGCAGCGCGAATCAGGGTACCCTAGGAGAAAAACTGTTTTTT
>14|TRBJ1-1|NA|TRBV2|few
CASSYGTPNTEAFF
TGTGCCAGCAGTTACGGGACACCAAACACTGAAGCTTTCTTT
>13|TRBJ1-5|NA|TRBV12-3/TRBV12-4|NA
CASSSGGNQPQHF
TGTGCCAGCAGTTCCGGCGGCAATCAGCCCCAGCATTTT
>16|TRBJ2-7|TRBD1|TRBV6-4|NA
CASSDEGQGPTYEQYF
TGTGCCAGCAGTGACGAAGGACAGGGGCCAACCTACGAGCAGTACTTC
>16|TRBJ2-1|TRBD2|TRBV2|few
CASSEGVTSVVDEQFF
TGTGCCAGCAGTGAAGGAGTGACTAGCGTTGTGGATGAGCAGTTCTTC
>17|TRBJ1-1|NA|TRBV6-1|NA
CASSLRRDTFSVTEAFF
TGTGCCAGCAGCCTTCGCCGGGACACTTTTTCGGTCACTGAAGCTTTCTTT
>16|TRBJ2-3|TRBD2|TRBV5-4|NA
CASRSWASGSTDTQYF
TGTGCCAGCCGCTCGTGGGCTAGCGGGAGTACAGATACGCAGTATTTT
>18|TRBJ2-1|TRBD2|TRBV11-1|NA
CASSLRLAGETLYNEQFF
TGTGCCAGCAGCTTAAGACTAGCGGGAGAGACCCTATACAATGAGCAGTTCTTC
>14|TRBJ2-5|NA|TRBV11-1|NA
CASSFVRRQETQYF
TGTGCCAGCAGCTTTGTCAGGCGTCAAGAGACCCAGTACTTC
>15|TRBJ2-3|NA|TRBV14|NA
CASSQGLASVDTQYF
TGTGCCAGCAGCCAAGGTTTGGCTAGCGTCGATACGCAGTATTTT
>13|TRBJ1-2|NA|TRBV12-3/TRBV12-4|NA
CASRFGESYGYTF
TGTGCCAGCAGGTTTGGGGAGTCCTATGGCTACACCTTC
>13|TRBJ1-4|TRBD1|TRBV11-2|few
CASSFTGGEKLFF
TGTGCCAGCAGCTTTACAGGGGGTGAAAAACTGTTTTTT
>15|TRBJ2-1|NA|TRBV24-1|NA
CATSETGREYNEQFF
TGTGCCACCAGTGAAACAGGGAGGGAGTACAATGAGCAGTTCTTC
>13|TRBJ2-3|TRBD2|TRBV11-1|NA
CASSERLAGGLSF
TGTGCCAGCAGCGAAAGACTAGCGGGGGGCCTCTCATTT
>14|TRBJ1-3|NA|TRBV6-1|NA
CASSPDPGGNTMYF
TGTGCCAGCAGTCCGGACCCGGGGGGAAACACCATGTATTTT
>16|TRBJ1-1|NA|TRBV5-1|NA
CASSLVIQGGTTEAFF
TGCGCCAGCAGCTTGGTCATCCAGGGCGGTACCACTGAAGCTTTCTTT
>16|TRBJ2-3|TRBD1|TRBV5-1|once
CASSPGTGKGTDTQYF
TGCGCCAGCAGCCCCGGGACAGGGAAGGGGACAGATACGCAGTATTTT
>15|TRBJ2-1|NA|TRBV7-9|NA
CASSLLQGFDNEQFF
TGTGCCAGCAGCTTATTACAGGGTTTCGACAATGAGCAGTTCTTC
>15|TRBJ2-1|TRBD2|TRBV20-1|few
CSARDLEREYNEQFF
TGCAGTGCTAGAGATCTAGAGCGGGAGTACAATGAGCAGTTCTTC